The rows below give T cell receptor beta chains drawn from one sample of a study of blood T cell repertoires in COVID-19. The assay was immunoSEQ multiplex PCR, and TCRdb's table has in-frame clones only and misses some. The sample has more than 140,000 clones; over 75% are singletons. The specimen sequenced was peripheral blood. Receptors originate from a human donor in a cohort sampled during active COVID-19. The CDR3 runs from the conserved cysteine through the conserved F or W.

TRBV6-1,CASSEGQGFYNSPLHF
TRBV6-1,CASSVGGHPLEEKLFF
TRBV7-8,CASSSLSGTGDSPLHF
TRBV6-5,CASSYEGQGARDTQYF
TRBV5-4,CASSSGTSGRLDVETQYF
TRBV6-5,CASSLDRGSYGYTF
TRBV10-3,CAISPGAVPTDTQYF
TRBV21-1,CASIPVGTATRSYGYTF
TRBV6-6,CASNDRPPSNTEAFF
TRBV14,CASSRVTRGQGNTIYF
TRBV4-2,CASSQVQGLNTQYF
TRBV9,CASTPGGESYGYTF
TRBV7-8,CASSLELAGGPIEQFF
TRBV5-4,CASSRGQVEGYEQYF
TRBV11-1,CASSRAGVAGEKLFF
TRBV3-1/TRBV3-2,CASSQVPGGELFF
TRBV6-6,CASSTTGYGELFF
TRBV25-1,CASSGGLPPYEQYF
TRBV5-6,CASSRSLGTGITEAFF